This TCR beta chain was sequenced for a study of CD4 T cells in relation to SARS-CoV-2 and coronaviruses. In regard to this clone: The antigen remains undetermined.

Data came from immunoSEQ multiplex PCR; TCRdb stores just in-frame clones and leaves some out. This table holds approximately 41,000 clones, under 90% found once. This TCR was recovered from an adult with COVID-19. Input material: naive CD4+ T cells from PBMCs, cultured in vitro. As for subset: naive CD4+ T cells isolated by negative enrichment.

The CDR3 loop reads CASSAYPNYGYTF. In DNA, the CDR3 is TGTGCCAGCAGTGCATACCCTAACTATGGCTACACCTTC. This chain links TRBV6-4 with TRBJ1-2; D unresolved. V lost 4 bases and J 0 bases, leaving 6 bases between the germline ends. Looked up from germline, CDR1 is MRHNA and CDR2 is SNTAGT. The CDR3 covers 13 residues.